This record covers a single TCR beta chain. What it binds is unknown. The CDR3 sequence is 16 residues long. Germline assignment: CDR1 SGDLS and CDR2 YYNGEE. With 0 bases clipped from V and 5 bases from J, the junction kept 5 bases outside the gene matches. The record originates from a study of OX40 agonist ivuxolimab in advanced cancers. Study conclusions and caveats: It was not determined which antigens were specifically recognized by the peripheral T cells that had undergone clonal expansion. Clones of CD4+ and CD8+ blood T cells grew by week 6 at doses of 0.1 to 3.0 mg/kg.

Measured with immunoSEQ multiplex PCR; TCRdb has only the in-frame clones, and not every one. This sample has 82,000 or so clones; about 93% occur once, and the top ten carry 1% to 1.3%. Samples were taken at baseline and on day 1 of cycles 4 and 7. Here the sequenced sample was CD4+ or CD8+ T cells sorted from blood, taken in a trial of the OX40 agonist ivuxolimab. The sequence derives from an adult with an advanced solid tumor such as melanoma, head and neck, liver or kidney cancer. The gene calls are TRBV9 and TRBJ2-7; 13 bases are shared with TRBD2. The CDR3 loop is CASSVAGLAGVDEQYF. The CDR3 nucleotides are TGTGCCAGCAGCGTAGCCGGACTAGCGGGAGTCGACGAGCAGTACTTC. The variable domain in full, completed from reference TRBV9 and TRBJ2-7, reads DSGVTQTPKHLITATGQRVTLRCSPRSGDLSVYWYQQSLDQGLQFLIQYYNGEERAKGNILERFSAQQFPDLHSELNLSSLELGDSALYFCASSVAGLAGVDEQYFGPGTRLTVT.